This T cell receptor beta chain was documented in a study of cytomegalovirus exposure and HLA in healthy donors. About the study: Within an early data release were around 80 million unique TCRs drawn from HLA-typed donors. Broader study findings: TCR beta sequences numbering around 15,000 were associated with HLA alleles at 0.05 false discovery rate in a later analysis. An analysis was carried out later, and it reportedly showed fewer N-insertions in an Asian-associated ancestry cluster than the roughly 700-donor mean. Follow-up analysis later connected one missense variant in DCLRE1C with trimming of TCR beta V- and J-genes.

Germline assignment: CDR1 LGHNA and CDR2 YSLEER. The CDR3 loop spans 18 amino acids. Trimming at V came to 4 bases and at J to 0 bases, leaving 12 bases not matched to a gene. The study ran its PCR with 60 Vbeta and 13 Jbeta primers. Sequencing used immunoSEQ multiplex PCR; TCRdb keeps in-frame clones, though not all of them. The profile shows about 120,000 clones, around 78% of them singletons. Regarding this clone: Its antigen is unknown.

J is TRBJ2-7 and V is TRBV4-3; 10 nucleotides line up with TRBD1. The receptor was derived from a woman between 25 and 40 years old in good health and CMV-seronegative. The sequencing sample was made of PBMCs. The CDR3 DNA is TGCGCCAGCAGCCGAACCCGGACCGGGACAGGGGTCTCCTACGAGCAGTACTTC. Its protein product is CASSRTRTGTGVSYEQYF.